Below are 23 T cell receptor beta chains sequenced from a single sample in a study of T cells after yellow fever vaccination. TCRdb independently ran MiXCR on the 5' RACE reads; one entry per CDR3 protein. This sample yields 340,000 or so distinct CDR3 sequences, of which under 15% are seen a single time; 2.5% to 4% belongs to the top ten. The source was CD4+ T cells sorted from PBMCs, collected 15 days after the yellow fever booster vaccination. All receptors derive from a man younger than 30 who received the YFV17D yellow fever vaccine.

This sequence joins TRBV20-1 and TRBJ1-2; D unclear. CDR3 length: 12 residues. Looked up from germline, CDR1 is DFQATT and CDR2 is SNEGSKA (reference sequence). The V and J ends lost 3 bases and 8 bases respectively, with 13 bases between them. CDR3 sequence reads: CSARALQWGYTF. The DNA for the CDR3 is TGCAGTGCTAGGGCTCTACAGTGGGGCTACACCTTC.

The rearrangement joins TRBV29-1 to TRBJ2-3; D perhaps matches TRBD2 (6 bases). This CDR3 comprises 13 residues. The V gene's germline CDR1 is SQVTM and CDR2 ANQGSEA. Between the trimmed V and J ends, which lost 7 bases and 2 bases, there was a span of 13 bases. CDR3 residues: CSGSGLSTDTQYF. CDR3 bases: TGCAGCGGTTCGGGACTCTCCACAGATACGCAGTATTTT.

The chain links TRBV6-1 to TRBJ2-5; 8 bases align to TRBD1. CDR3 length: 15 residues. V gave up 8 bases and J gave up 2 bases; unmatched junction bases: 10. Per the germline V gene, CDR1 is MNHNS and CDR2 is SASEGT. The CDR3 reads CASGPGQGWQETQYF. CDR3 in DNA: TGTGCCAGCGGCCCCGGACAGGGATGGCAAGAGACCCAGTACTTC.

This clonotype has a handful of counts. The chain is built from TRBV10-3 and TRBJ2-2, with 8 bases lining up with TRBD2. Per the germline V gene, CDR1 is ENHRY and CDR2 is SYGVKD. There are 14 residues in the CDR3. V shed 6 bases, J shed 6 bases, and the junction held 6 bases outside the gene matches. CDR3 protein: CAIRTGGSAGELFF. The CDR3 nucleotides are TGTGCCATCAGAACGGGGGGGTCGGCCGGGGAGCTGTTTTTT.

This clonotype was detected many times. The chain carries TRBV18 and TRBJ2-4; D may be TRBD1 or TRBD2 (5 bases each). Looked up from germline, CDR1 is KGHSH and CDR2 is LQKENI. CDR3 length: 17 residues. Trimming left V 3 bases short and J 2 bases short, with 17 bases between. The CDR3 sequence is CASSPQGPKISKNIQYF. CDR3 DNA: TGTGCCAGCTCACCTCAGGGACCCAAAATCTCCAAAAACATTCAGTACTTC.

Only a few counts were recorded for this clonotype. The rearrangement links TRBV6-5 to TRBJ1-1; maybe TRBD1 (5 bases). The V end lost 4 bases, the J end lost 3 bases, and 21 bases lay between the germline ends. CDR1 and CDR2 from the germline V gene are MNHEY and SVGAGI. The CDR3 sequence is 17 residues long. In DNA form, the CDR3 reads TGTGCCAGCAGTTTCCGCCCGTATAGGGGACGGGACACTGAAGCTTTCTTT. This encodes CASSFRPYRGRDTEAFF.

This clonotype was counted a few times. The chain is built from TRBV19 and TRBJ1-6; tentative D call: TRBD1 (5 bases). Trimming stripped 7 bases from V and 5 bases from J, with 12 bases between. Germline assignment: CDR1 LNHDA and CDR2 SQIVND (reference sequence). This CDR3 spans 14 amino acids. The CDR3 DNA reads as TGTGCCAGTACCTGGGGGACCGATAATTCACCCCTCCACTTT. Residues: CASTWGTDNSPLHF.

This chain links TRBV4-3 with TRBJ2-5; 10 positions match TRBD2. This CDR3 comprises 17 residues. Losses at the gene ends were 0 bases for V and 1 base for J; bases not matched to a gene: 5. Looked up from germline, CDR1 is LGHNA and CDR2 is YSLEER. The CDR3 DNA sequence: TGCGCCAGCAGCCAAGATTGGGCTAGCGGGGGCCAAGAGACCCAGTACTTC. It encodes CASSQDWASGGQETQYF.

The gene calls are TRBV7-2 and TRBJ1-6; 9 bases align to TRBD1. Losses at the gene ends were 6 bases for V and 7 bases for J; bases not matched to a gene: 4. Per germline, CDR1 SGHTA and CDR2 FQGNSA. The CDR3 is 14 amino acids. DNA of the CDR3: TGTGCCAGCAGGGGGGACAGGGAGAATTCACCCCTCCACTTT. This encodes CASRGDRENSPLHF.

The chain is built from TRBV4-2 and TRBJ1-5; 9 bases line up with TRBD1. With V trimmed by 0 bases and J by 5 bases, 5 bases remained unmatched. The CDR3 extends over 16 amino acids. Looked up from germline, CDR1 is LGHNA and CDR2 is YNFKEQ. The CDR3 reads CASSQDGTGGDQPQHF. The CDR3 DNA reads TGTGCCAGCAGCCAAGATGGAACAGGGGGCGATCAGCCCCAGCATTTT.

This clonotype was recorded many times. The CDR3 nucleotides read TGTGCCAGCAGTCGGACAGGGTTGTACAATGAGCAGTTCTTC. It translates to CASSRTGLYNEQFF. The J gene is TRBJ2-1, the V gene TRBV14, with TRBD1 matching 8 bases. In germline, CDR1 is SGHDN, CDR2 FVKESK. The length of the CDR3 is 14 residues. Trimming at V came to 6 bases and at J to 4 bases, leaving 5 bases not matched to a gene.

V gene TRBV5-1 combines with J gene TRBJ2-3, with no clear D. Germline-derived CDR1 and CDR2 are SGHRS and YFSETQ. Trimming took off 2 bases at V and 0 bases at J, with 10 bases between the two ends. CDR3 length equals 15 residues. In nucleotides, the CDR3 is TGCGCCAGCAGCTTCCTAGGGATGAGCACAGATACGCAGTATTTT. This encodes CASSFLGMSTDTQYF.

CDR3 loop: CATSGPKRDRGPEKLFF. Written as DNA, the CDR3 is TGTGCCACCAGTGGTCCGAAAAGGGACAGGGGGCCTGAAAAACTGTTTTTT. The V and J genes are TRBV24-1 and TRBJ1-4, with 12 bases that match TRBD1. The CDR3 spans 17 residues. Germline V gene lookup returns CDR1 KGHDR and CDR2 SFDVKD. J gave up 7 bases and V 5 bases, and 10 bases lay outside the gene matches.

The rearrangement uses TRBV12-3 or TRBV12-4 and TRBJ1-5, with 7 bases lining up with TRBD1. The ends lost 6 bases at V and 6 bases at J; junction bases unmatched: 8. CDR3 length equals 14 residues. The CDR3 is CASRSGQNGQPQHF. The CDR3 DNA follows: TGTGCCAGCAGATCGGGACAGAACGGTCAGCCCCAGCATTTT.

The gene calls are TRBV20-1 and TRBJ2-1; 8 bases line up with TRBD1. CDR3 length: 12 amino acids. V was clipped by 6 bases and J by 9 bases; unmatched bases: 7. Germline CDR1 reads DFQATT; CDR2 reads SNEGSKA (reference sequence). The CDR3 protein is CSAGGQGGEQFF. The CDR3 nucleotides are TGCAGTGCGGGTGGACAGGGCGGTGAGCAGTTCTTC.

This clonotype was seen a few times. This chain connects TRBV25-1 to TRBJ2-5, with D tentatively TRBD1 (6 bases). CDR1 and CDR2 (germline): MGHDK, SYGVNS. CDR3 length: 16 amino acids. Trimming took off 1 base at V and 5 bases at J, with 17 bases between the two ends. The DNA for the CDR3 is TGTGCCAGCAGTGAATCGGGCAGGGGACGGGGCGAGACCCAGTACTTC. Amino acid sequence: CASSESGRGRGETQYF.

In its sample, this clonotype was seen a few times. The chain joins TRBV5-6 to TRBJ2-5; D possibly corresponds to TRBD2 (5 bases). Germline CDR1 and CDR2: SGHDT and YYEEEE. This CDR3 region has 15 residues. Trimming removed 5 bases from V and 4 bases from J, with 18 bases in between. Here the CDR3 DNA reads TGTGCCAGCAGTCTGCCCCACGGGATTGGAGAGACCCAGTACTTC. Residues: CASSLPHGIGETQYF.

This chain joins TRBV15 and TRBJ2-7; D gene uncertain. CDR1 is LNHNV, CDR2 YYDKDF, per germline (reference sequence). There are 15 residues in the CDR3. Trimming removed 0 bases at V and 0 bases at J, with 9 bases between. DNA of the CDR3: TGTGCCACCAGCAGAGATCGGACCAACTCCTACGAGCAGTACGTC. As protein: CATSRDRTNSYEQYV.

This chain links TRBV14 with TRBJ1-2; the match to TRBD1 covers 8 bases. This CDR3 spans 18 amino acids. J gave up 4 bases and V 2 bases, and 15 bases lay outside the gene matches. CDR1 is SGHDN and CDR2 is FVKESK in the germline V gene. CDR3 sequence: CASSQQGTGNGLVYGYTF. The CDR3 DNA sequence: TGTGCCAGCAGCCAACAAGGGACAGGAAACGGACTAGTCTATGGCTACACCTTC.

The genes are TRBV4-1 and TRBJ1-6; 11 bases are shared with TRBD1. Germline CDR1 and CDR2: MGHRA and YSYEKL. This CDR3 has 18 residues. With V trimmed by 0 bases and J by 10 bases, 11 bases remained unmatched. The CDR3, as DNA: TGCGCCAGCAGCCAAGATTCTTTAGGGGACAGGGGGATATCACCCCTCCACTTT. It is translated as CASSQDSLGDRGISPLHF.

This clonotype has more than one count but fewer than ten. V is TRBV7-7 and J is TRBJ2-2; TRBD1 agrees at 9 bases. The CDR3 consists of 17 residues. Losses at the gene ends were 5 bases for V and 0 bases for J; bases not matched to a gene: 7. CDR1 is SSHAT and CDR2 is FNYEAQ in the germline V gene (reference sequence). For the CDR3, the DNA is TGTGCCAGCAGCCGCAGGAGGACAGGGGCGAACACCGGGGAGCTGTTTTTT. It encodes CASSRRRTGANTGELFF.

CDR3 region: CASSIASWTGELFF. DNA of the CDR3: TGTGCCAGTAGTATAGCATCCTGGACCGGGGAGCTGTTTTTT. The chain links TRBV19 to TRBJ2-2, with D unresolved. Trimming cost V 1 base and J 5 bases, with 8 bases left between them. CDR1 LNHDA and CDR2 SQIVND come from the germline V gene (reference sequence). CDR3 length equals 14 residues.

This clonotype was seen a few times. CDR3: CASIGFQETQYF. The CDR3 DNA reads as TGTGCCAGCATCGGCTTCCAAGAGACCCAGTACTTC. The V call is TRBV6-2 or TRBV6-3, the J call TRBJ2-5; D not certain. Trimming stripped 7 bases from V and 1 base from J, with 7 bases between. The germline V gene encodes CDR1 MNHEY and CDR2 SVGEGT. The CDR3 sequence is 12 residues long.